The 6 T cell receptor beta chains presented below share a single source sample, sequenced in a study of cytomegalovirus exposure and HLA in healthy donors. Researchers ran the PCR with 60 Vbeta and 13 Jbeta primers. Generated by immunoSEQ multiplex PCR, the TCRdb table keeps only in-frame clones and is missing some. The table lists 150,000 to 200,000 clones, about 75% of them singletons. The sequenced sample was PBMCs. These receptor sequences come from a female donor in good health and CMV-seronegative.

The chain joins TRBV7-3 to TRBJ1-1, with a tentative D call TRBD1 (6 bases). The CDR3 loop spans 13 amino acids. Germline CDR1 SGHTA, CDR2 FQGTGA. Trimming took 4 bases from V and 7 from J, leaving 13 bases between them. In DNA, the CDR3 is TGTGCCAGCAGCTCAAACAGGGTAGGTGAAGCTTTCTTT. Its translation is CASSSNRVGEAFF.

In this sample, this clone turned up once. The rearrangement links TRBV6-5 to TRBJ2-7, with 10 bases lining up with TRBD2. Unmatched junction bases numbered 6, after V lost 0 bases and J lost 7 bases. The germline V gene has CDR1 MNHEY and CDR2 SVGAGI. The CDR3 spans 15 residues. DNA for the CDR3: TGTGCCAGCAGTTACTCCCTAGCGGGGGCAGGTGAGCAGTACTTC. It translates to CASSYSLAGAGEQYF.

V gene TRBV19 combines with J gene TRBJ2-7, with 10 bases matching TRBD1. The CDR3 runs to 14 residues. Germline CDR1 reads LNHDA; CDR2 reads SQIVND (reference sequence). The V segment lost 5 bases and the J segment 3 bases; nucleotides outside the gene matches: 4. CDR3 bases: TGTGCCAGTAGTGCCCGGGACAGGGGCTACGAGCAGTACTTC. It codes for CASSARDRGYEQYF. The whole variable domain, remainder taken from reference TRBV19 and TRBJ2-7, is DGGITQSPKYLFRKEGQNVTLSCEQNLNHDAMYWYRQDPGQGLRLIYYSQIVNDFQKGDIAEGYSVSREKKESFPLTVTSAQKNPTAFYLCASSARDRGYEQYFGPGTRLTVT.

This clone has just a few counts. The J gene is TRBJ1-2, the V gene TRBV9; TRBD1 agrees at 12 bases. The CDR3 is 20 amino acids. The J segment lost 0 bases and the V segment lost 0 bases, leaving 12 bases of the junction unmatched. Germline CDR1 is SGDLS and CDR2 is YYNGEE. The CDR3 here is CASSVGGTGGVKGSNYGYTF. The CDR3 DNA sequence: TGTGCCAGCAGCGTAGGTGGGACAGGGGGCGTTAAAGGCTCTAACTATGGCTACACCTTC.

This chain connects TRBV7-3 to TRBJ2-1; TRBD2 matches at 10 bases. The junction had 7 bases not matched to a gene; V was cut back by 1 base and J by 7 bases. This CDR3 contains 16 residues. The germline V gene has CDR1 SGHTA and CDR2 FQGTGA. The CDR3 sequence: CASSLRPAGGLNEQFF. As DNA, the CDR3 is TGTGCCAGCAGCTTAAGACCAGCGGGAGGGTTGAATGAGCAGTTCTTC.

This clone occurred a few times. The chain combines TRBV19 with TRBJ2-5, with D hard to call. CDR1 and CDR2 (germline): LNHDA, SQIVND (reference sequence). This CDR3 has 13 amino acids. V lost 4 bases, J lost 7 bases, and 13 bases lay in between. DNA of the CDR3: TGTGCCAGTAGTAAGTCCGCGGTCGGGACCCAGTACTTC. It yields the protein CASSKSAVGTQYF.